In this sample, the clone carrying this T cell receptor beta chain turned up many times. TCR beta VDJ and CDR3 profiles were obtained from a genomic DNA template. TCRdb redid the calling of the reads with MiXCR, one entry per CDR3 protein. The sample carries under 150,000 distinct CDR3 sequences, 41% recorded once. The data originate from a study of CD8+CD57+ T cells in acquired aplastic anemia. V lost 4 bases and J lost 3; bases outside the gene matches: 4. Per the germline V gene, CDR1 is SGHDT and CDR2 is YYEEEE. CDR3 length: 16 residues. The J gene is TRBJ2-6, the V gene TRBV5-6; 10 bases match TRBD1. The sequencing input was sorted CD4+, CD8+, or CD8+CD57+ T cells (not recorded which) from PBMCs. This clonotype was sampled from a human donor in good health, serving as a control. The CDR3, as DNA: TGTGCCAGCAGCGGACAGGGGGAGGTTGGGGCCAACGTCCTGACTTTC. Protein product: CASSGQGEVGANVLTF.